These 9 T cell receptor beta chains were sequenced from one sample in a study of metastatic and nonmetastatic thyroid tumors (dated by TCRdb to about 2020). Before undergoing thyroid surgery, none of the patients had been given any kind of treatment. Libraries came from PCR. Sequencing instrument: Illumina HiSeq 4000. TCRdb reanalyzed the raw reads on its own, using fastp at Q25 for trimming and MiXCR for clone calling, and kept in-frame beta chains. The sample table lists 25,000 to 35,000 clones, around 25% of them with a count of one. The ten largest clones take up 7% to 10% of the sample. Material: blood. These receptor sequences come from a female donor with papillary thyroid cancer or a benign thyroid nodule (not recorded which). Some clones in this sample may be carry-over from other donors' samples.

This clone has at least ten counts. Other DNA sequences in this sample translate to the same CDR3. The rearrangement links TRBV20-1 to TRBJ2-5, with 9 bases aligning to TRBD2. Germline CDR1 is DFQATT and CDR2 is SNEGSKA (reference sequence). The V segment lost 6 bases and the J segment 5 bases; nucleotides outside the gene matches: 16. The CDR3 contains 16 residues. CDR3 sequence (DNA): TGCAGTGCCTCGAGGGTGGGCGGGAGGGCCGTTGAGACCCAGTACTTC. Translation: CSASRVGGRAVETQYF.

The sample holds many counts of this clone. The chain is built from TRBV7-9 and TRBJ1-4, with D perhaps TRBD1 (5 bases). CDR1 is SEHNR, CDR2 FQNEAQ, per germline (reference sequence). There are 15 residues in the CDR3. V was shortened by 5 bases and J by 6 bases, with 16 bases between the two germline ends. This CDR3 reads CASSHPGGADEKLFF. The CDR3 DNA follows: TGTGCCAGCAGCCACCCAGGAGGGGCAGATGAAAAACTGTTTTTT.

As concerns this clone: Compared with germline, one end of the junction differs, possibly owing to a read error. J is TRBJ1-2 and V is TRBV9; D call uncertain. Germline CDR1 SGDLS, CDR2 YYNGEE. The CDR3 totals 15 residues. DNA of the CDR3: TGTGCCAGCAGCGGCGGCCGGTACACTGGCTATGACTACACCTTC. This codes for CASSGGRYTGYDYTF.

This clone appeared many times. The rearrangement joins TRBV27 to TRBJ1-2, with D uncertain. CDR3 length equals 11 residues. Germline lookup yields CDR1 MNHEY and CDR2 SMNVEV (reference sequence). V shed 5 bases and J shed 10 bases, with 11 bases lying between them. DNA for the CDR3: TGTGCCAGCAGTCCATTGACCACCTACACCTTC. Encoded protein: CASSPLTTYTF.

The V gene is TRBV5-1, the J gene TRBJ2-2; no clear D gene. V was clipped by 0 bases and J by 1 base, with 7 bases between them. CDR1 is SGHRS, CDR2 YFSETQ, per germline. The CDR3 totals 15 residues. The CDR3 DNA is TGCGCCAGCAGCTTGGAAATCGGGAACACCGGGGAGCTGTTTTTT. Its protein is CASSLEIGNTGELFF.

This clone was observed a few times. J is TRBJ1-1 and V is TRBV6-1; 8 nucleotides align to TRBD1. The CDR3 runs 15 residues. Trimming at V came to 5 bases and at J to 0 bases, leaving 5 bases not matched to a gene. The V gene's germline CDR1 is MNHNS and CDR2 SASEGT. CDR3 in amino acids: CASSKGQVMNTEAFF. CDR3 in DNA: TGTGCCAGCAGTAAGGGACAGGTAATGAACACTGAAGCTTTCTTT.

At least ten counts were recorded for this clone. The J gene is TRBJ2-7, the V gene TRBV5-1; D possibly uses TRBD1 or TRBD2 (6 bases each). Germline V CDR1 and CDR2: SGHRS, YFSETQ. V lost 5 bases and J lost 0, with 12 bases in between. This CDR3 is built from 14 residues. CDR3 amino acids: CASRERGDSYEQYF. The CDR3 DNA sequence: TGCGCCAGCAGAGAAAGGGGGGACTCCTACGAGCAGTACTTC.

The rearrangement links TRBV19 to TRBJ2-2; D is uncertain. CDR3 length: 15 residues. The V gene's germline CDR1 is LNHDA and CDR2 SQIVND (reference sequence). V dropped 3 bases and J dropped 3 bases, with 11 bases sitting between them. The DNA of the CDR3 is TGTGCCAGTAGTATCGACGGTGGTTACACCGGGGAGCTGTTTTTT. Residues: CASSIDGGYTGELFF.

The sample holds many counts of this clone. The rearrangement joins TRBV18 to TRBJ1-1; 9 nucleotides agree with TRBD1. J was trimmed by 4 bases and V by 3 bases; bases with no gene match: 6. From germline, CDR1 is KGHSH and CDR2 LQKENI. This CDR3 has 15 residues. CDR3 in amino acids: CASSPGTGSGTEAFF. The CDR3 region has the DNA TGTGCCAGCTCACCTGGGACAGGGAGTGGCACTGAAGCTTTCTTT.